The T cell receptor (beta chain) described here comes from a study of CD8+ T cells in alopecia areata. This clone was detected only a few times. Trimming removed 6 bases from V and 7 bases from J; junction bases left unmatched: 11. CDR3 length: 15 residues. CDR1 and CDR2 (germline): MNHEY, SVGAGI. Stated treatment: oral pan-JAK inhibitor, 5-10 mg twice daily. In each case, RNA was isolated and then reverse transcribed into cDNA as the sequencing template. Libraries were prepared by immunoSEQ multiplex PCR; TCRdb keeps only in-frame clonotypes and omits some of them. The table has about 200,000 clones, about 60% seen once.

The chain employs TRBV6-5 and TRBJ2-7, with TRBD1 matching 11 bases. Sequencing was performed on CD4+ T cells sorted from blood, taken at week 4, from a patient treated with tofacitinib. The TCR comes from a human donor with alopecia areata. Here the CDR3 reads CASRTPGQGANEQYF. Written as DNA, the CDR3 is TGTGCCAGCAGGACCCCCGGACAGGGGGCGAATGAGCAGTACTTC.